Listed here are 5 T cell receptor beta chains from one sample, sequenced in a study of cytomegalovirus exposure and HLA in healthy donors. The PCR was carried out with 60 Vbeta primers and 13 Jbeta primers. TCRdb keeps only in-frame clones here, not all; method: immunoSEQ multiplex PCR. Altogether some 190,000 clones are present, over 80% being singletons, with the ten largest covering 1.5%. Material for sequencing was PBMCs. These receptors were obtained from a man aged 40-49 years in good health and CMV-seronegative.

Points on this clone: One end of the junction fails to match germline, which may point to a read error. This chain joins TRBV14 and TRBJ2-7, with a tentative D call TRBD1 (6 bases). Per germline, CDR1 SGHDN and CDR2 FVKESK. The length of the CDR3 is 15 residues. CDR3 protein: CASSGRLLNRVAHDF. In DNA, the CDR3 is TGTGCCAGCAGCGGACGATTACTAAACAGGGTGGCGCACGACTTC.

This chain uses TRBV7-2 with TRBJ2-5; D unresolved. The CDR3 length is 12 residues. CDR1 and CDR2 from the germline V gene are SGHTA and FQGNSA. Trimming pared 2 bases from V and 4 bases from J, leaving 5 bases between. The CDR3 DNA reads TGTGCCAGCAGCTTACTCCCAGAGACCCAGTACTTC. Translating gives CASSLLPETQYF.

V and J are TRBV14 and TRBJ1-6, with D possibly being TRBD1 (5 bases). The germline CDR1 and CDR2 sequences are SGHDN and FVKESK. This CDR3 contains 14 residues. Trimming cost V 1 base and J 6 bases, with 7 bases left between them. As DNA, the CDR3 is TGTGCCAGCAGCCAAGGGAGGGGTAATTCACCCCTCCACTTT. This translates into CASSQGRGNSPLHF.

CDR3 sequence: CASSGGQVVILRELFF. For the CDR3, the DNA is TGTGCCAGCAGTGGGGGACAGGTCGTAATCTTACGGGAGCTGTTTTTT. V usage is TRBV27 and J usage is TRBJ2-2; the match to TRBD1 covers 8 bases. V dropped 5 bases and J dropped 9; count of bases not matched to a gene: 14. Germline loops: CDR1 MNHEY, CDR2 SMNVEV (reference sequence). The CDR3 extends over 16 amino acids.

The chain joins TRBV18 to TRBJ1-5; possibly TRBD1 for D (5 bases). The CDR3 has 15 residues. Germline assignment: CDR1 KGHSH and CDR2 LQKENI. V lost 6 bases and J lost 2, with 14 bases in between. CDR3 amino acids: CASSPSARGNQPQHF. The CDR3, as DNA: TGTGCCAGCTCTCCCAGTGCCAGGGGCAATCAGCCCCAGCATTTT. The variable domain in full, completed from reference TRBV18 and TRBJ1-5, reads NAGVMQNPRHLVRRRGQEARLRCSPMKGHSHVYWYRQLPEEGLKFMVYLQKENIIDESGMPKERFSAEFPKEGPSILRIQQVVRGDSAAYFCASSPSARGNQPQHFGDGTRLSIL.